The rows below give T cell receptor beta chains drawn from one sample of a study of blood T cell repertoires in COVID-19. Repertoires were generated with immunoSEQ multiplex PCR, while TCRdb's copy carries only in-frame clones and drops some. The table includes about 49,000 clones, roughly four fifths detected once. Sequenced input: peripheral blood. These receptor sequences come from a woman aged 55 to 70 with acute or convalescent COVID-19. CDR3s include the opening cysteine and the closing phenylalanine or tryptophan. The D gene is left open where the match is weak. The size of a clone is reported for some rows only, either as once, few or many, or as a class for expanded clones.

abundance,d_gene,j_gene,v_gene,CDR3aa,CDR3nt
once,NA,TRBJ1-1,TRBV27,CASSIKGMLNTEAFF,TGTGCCAGCAGTATAAAGGGGATGCTGAACACTGAAGCTTTCTTT
few,NA,TRBJ1-1,TRBV7-9,CASSLQGYTEAFF,TGTGCCAGCAGCCTACAGGGTTATACTGAAGCTTTCTTT
NA,TRBD1,TRBJ1-2,TRBV18,CASSPPDRGHGYTF,TGTGCCAGCTCACCACCAGACAGGGGCCATGGCTACACCTTC
NA,NA,TRBJ2-3,TRBV4-1,CASSQDSRGSSTDTQYF,TGCGCCAGCAGCCAAGACTCCAGGGGCAGTAGCACAGATACGCAGTATTTT
NA,NA,TRBJ2-3,TRBV2,CASSDQALFSTDTQYF,TGTGCCAGCAGTGATCAAGCGCTTTTCTCCACAGATACGCAGTATTTT
NA,NA,TRBJ1-6,TRBV28,CASSLPDSLNSYNSPLHF,TGTGCCAGCAGTTTACCGGACAGCCTTAACTCCTATAATTCACCCCTCCACTTT
NA,NA,TRBJ1-2,TRBV6-5,CASSYTGPKGNGYTF,TGTGCCAGCAGTTACACCGGACCCAAGGGGAATGGCTACACCTTC
NA,TRBD2,TRBJ2-3,TRBV7-3,CASRPSGGALDTQYF,TGTGCCAGCAGACCAAGCGGGGGGGCCTTAGATACGCAGTATTTT
NA,TRBD1,TRBJ2-2,TRBV28,CASLRDRARGELFF,TGTGCCAGCTTACGGGACAGGGCTAGAGGGGAGCTGTTTTTT
NA,TRBD2,TRBJ2-1,TRBV20-1,CSATDPLAGEYNEQFF,TGCAGTGCTACTGATCCACTAGCGGGGGAGTACAATGAGCAGTTCTTC
few,TRBD2,TRBJ2-1,TRBV4-2,CASSQVRAGDDNEQFF,TGTGCCAGCAGCCAAGTTAGAGCGGGAGACGACAATGAGCAGTTCTTC
NA,TRBD1,TRBJ1-2,TRBV4-2,CASSQDKTGSDGYTF,TGTGCCAGCAGCCAAGATAAGACAGGGTCGGATGGCTACACCTTC
NA,NA,TRBJ1-4,TRBV2,CASSRSHVTDEKLFF,TGTGCCAGCAGTCGCTCCCATGTGACAGATGAAAAACTGTTTTTT
NA,NA,TRBJ2-2,TRBV5-6,CASSGIDGGVTGELFF,TGTGCCAGCAGCGGGATTGACGGGGGAGTAACCGGGGAGCTGTTTTTT
NA,NA,TRBJ1-4,TRBV15,CATSTEGAVTNEKLFF,TGTGCCACCAGCACGGAGGGCGCGGTAACTAATGAAAAACTGTTTTTT
NA,TRBD1,TRBJ2-7,TRBV5-1,CASSVWDSDYEQYF,TGCGCCAGCAGCGTGTGGGACAGTGATTACGAGCAGTACTTC
once,TRBD2,TRBJ2-1,TRBV7-9,CASSLFGDSGSFQFF,TGTGCCAGCAGCTTATTCGGTGATAGCGGGAGTTTTCAGTTCTTC
NA,TRBD1,TRBJ2-2,TRBV11-2,CASSINRGPGELFF,TGTGCCAGCAGCATCAACAGGGGGCCCGGGGAGCTGTTTTTT
NA,TRBD2,TRBJ2-3,TRBV9,CASGVAGGPTDTQYF,TGTGCCAGCGGAGTAGCGGGGGGGCCGACAGATACGCAGTATTTT
NA,TRBD2,TRBJ2-3,TRBV11-2,CASSLGLAWNTQYF,TGTGCCAGCAGCTTGGGACTAGCGTGGAATACGCAGTATTTT
NA,TRBD1,TRBJ1-1,TRBV29-1,CSGRTGLNTEAFF,TGCAGCGGCCGGACAGGGCTGAACACTGAAGCTTTCTTT
NA,NA,TRBJ2-3,TRBV5-1,CASSRRQNTDTQYF,TGCGCCAGCAGCCGGAGGCAGAACACAGATACGCAGTATTTT
once,NA,TRBJ2-7,TRBV9,CASSVGGTNYEQYF,TGTGCCAGCAGCGTAGGTGGCACCAACTACGAGCAGTACTTC
few,NA,TRBJ2-5,TRBV3-1/TRBV3-2,CASSQVGGQETQYF,TGTGCCAGCAGCCAAGTCGGGGGCCAAGAGACCCAGTACTTC
few,NA,TRBJ2-2,TRBV6-5,CASMRDTGELFF,TGTGCCAGCATGAGGGACACCGGGGAGCTGTTTTTT
NA,TRBD1,TRBJ1-5,TRBV15,CATSRGDRDSNQPQHF,TGTGCCACCAGCAGGGGAGACAGGGATAGCAATCAGCCCCAGCATTTT
NA,TRBD1,TRBJ2-2,TRBV6-6,CATGQGTTGELFF,TGTGCCACCGGACAGGGTACGACCGGGGAGCTGTTTTTT
NA,NA,TRBJ1-5,TRBV6-2/TRBV6-3,CASSGPRTEGNQPQHF,TGTGCCAGCAGTGGCCCCAGGACAGAGGGAAATCAGCCCCAGCATTTT
NA,NA,TRBJ1-1,TRBV6-2/TRBV6-3,CASSYVEDWTEAFF,TGTGCCAGCAGTTACGTGGAGGACTGGACTGAAGCTTTCTTT
NA,TRBD1,TRBJ1-5,TRBV10-3,CATRQGENQPQHF,TGTGCCACTAGACAGGGGGAAAATCAGCCCCAGCATTTT
few,NA,TRBJ1-3,TRBV4-1,CASSRTGASGNTIYF,TGCGCCAGCAGCAGGACGGGAGCCTCTGGAAACACCATATATTTT
NA,NA,TRBJ2-7,TRBV5-6,CASSLARQVYEQYF,TGTGCCAGCAGCTTGGCCCGACAGGTTTACGAGCAGTACTTC
NA,TRBD1,TRBJ1-5,TRBV6-5,CASQGGSVFNQPQHF,TGTGCCAGCCAGGGGGGCTCGGTCTTCAATCAGCCCCAGCATTTT
NA,TRBD2,TRBJ2-7,TRBV11-2,CASSFPLGGAYEQYF,TGTGCCAGCAGCTTCCCCCTGGGGGGGGCCTACGAGCAGTACTTC
NA,NA,TRBJ2-5,TRBV29-1,CSVVRGGQETQYF,TGCAGCGTCGTAAGGGGGGGGCAAGAGACCCAGTACTTC
NA,NA,TRBJ2-3,TRBV7-8,CASSLRSGLNTDTQYF,TGTGCCAGCAGCTTACGGTCCGGACTAAACACAGATACGCAGTATTTT
NA,NA,TRBJ1-6,TRBV5-1,CASSLAGRSPLHF,TGCGCCAGCAGCTTGGCAGGGCGGTCACCCCTCCACTTT
NA,NA,TRBJ2-1,TRBV18,CASSQGQLVLGDEQFF,TGTGCCAGCTCACAAGGACAGTTGGTCCTCGGGGATGAGCAGTTCTTC
NA,NA,TRBJ1-2,TRBV2,CASSEGGNYGYTF,TGTGCCAGCAGTGAGGGGGGGAACTATGGCTACACCTTC